Here is one TCR beta chain with its context. This clonotype turned up a few times. There is no known antigen for this receptor. Per-base quality was not reported, and no clone a single base away is much larger than it. CDR1 MNHNS and CDR2 SASEGT were looked up in the germline V gene. Spanning cysteine to phenylalanine, the CDR3 consists of 12 amino acids. Just the 36-base CDR3 DNA is kept, in frame starting at base 1. Trimming removed 1 base from V and 5 bases from J, leaving 6 bases between the germline ends. This record comes from a study of T cell repertoires in cytomegalovirus infection (dated by TCRdb to about 2019). Context from the whole study: Alongside well-studied HLA-B-restricted epitopes, the peptide stimulations were aimed at recently identified HLA-C-restricted CMV epitopes, whose presentation resists viral immunomodulation. Donor HLA type was relevant to the analysis, as public TCR beta signatures indicated carriage of CMV infection together with the matching HLA type.

The treatment or condition label corresponds to: in vitro stimulation with specific CMV peptide epitopes to enrich CMV-specific T cells. The sequencer listed for this sample is Illumina HiSeq 1500. TCRdb reprocessed the public reads (quality trimming at Q25 with fastp, clone calling with MiXCR) and kept in-frame beta chains. CDR3 protein sequences are deduplicated, and each keeps its most common genes and DNA. The sample contains a few hundred thousand distinct CDR3 sequences, roughly 42% of them found a single time. The top ten hold about 48% of the sample. Study-level results and caveats: Cumulative frequency of public TCR beta family members discriminated carriers of CMV infection plus the relevant HLA type in this cohort and an independent approximately 350-donor cohort. The ex vivo response was dominated by HLA-C-restricted CMV-specific TCR beta clonotypes, and the single most frequent clonotype in two of eight donors was supplied by these HLA-C-restricted clonotypes.

The source was cultured PBMCs, collected from culture after CMV antigen stimulation. The sequence was collected from a human donor in good health (CMV status not recorded). Some clones in this sample may be carry-over from other donors' samples. The chain links TRBV6-1 with TRBJ2-7; a confident D gene designation cannot be given. The DNA reads TGTGCCAGCAGTGAAGGTGGTAACGAGCAGTACTTC. Translation gives CASSEGGNEQYF.